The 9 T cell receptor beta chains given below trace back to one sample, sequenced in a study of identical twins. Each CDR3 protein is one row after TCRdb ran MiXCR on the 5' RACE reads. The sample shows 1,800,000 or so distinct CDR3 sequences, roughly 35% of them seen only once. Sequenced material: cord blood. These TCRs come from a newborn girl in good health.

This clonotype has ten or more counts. The CDR3 nucleotides read TGTGCCACCAGTGATTTGCAGTCCTATGGCTACACCTTC. Translation gives CATSDLQSYGYTF. The chain combines TRBV24-1 with TRBJ1-2; D is unclear. The CDR3 covers 13 residues. Germline values: CDR1 KGHDR, CDR2 SFDVKD. V lost 0 bases to trimming and J lost 4 bases, with 5 bases between them.

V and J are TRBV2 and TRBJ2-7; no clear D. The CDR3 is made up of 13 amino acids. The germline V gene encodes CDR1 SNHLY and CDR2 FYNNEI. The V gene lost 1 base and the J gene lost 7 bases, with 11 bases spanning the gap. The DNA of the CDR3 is TGTGCCAGCAGTGAAGATTTCTGGAATGAGCAGTACTTC. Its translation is CASSEDFWNEQYF.

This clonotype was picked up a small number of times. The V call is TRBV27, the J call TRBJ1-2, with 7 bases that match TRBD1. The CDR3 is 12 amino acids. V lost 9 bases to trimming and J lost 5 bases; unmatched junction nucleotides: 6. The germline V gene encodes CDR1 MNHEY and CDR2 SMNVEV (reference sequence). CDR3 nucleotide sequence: TGTGCCAGACAAACAGGGGTATATGGCTACACCTTC. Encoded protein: CARQTGVYGYTF.

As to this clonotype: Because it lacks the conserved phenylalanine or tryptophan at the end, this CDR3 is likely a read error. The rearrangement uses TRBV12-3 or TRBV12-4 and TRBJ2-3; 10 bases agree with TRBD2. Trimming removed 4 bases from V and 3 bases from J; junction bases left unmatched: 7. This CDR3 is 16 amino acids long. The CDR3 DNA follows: TGTGCCAGCAGTTCAACTAGCGGGACGGGGACAGATACGCAGTATTCT. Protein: CASSSTSGTGTDTQYS.

The CDR3 loop is CANAGLATDEQFF. Written as DNA, the CDR3 is TGTGCCAACGCCGGGCTAGCTACCGATGAGCAGTTCTTC. The rearrangement joins TRBV6-6 to TRBJ2-1; perhaps TRBD2 as D (5 bases). The CDR3 contains 13 residues. The germline gives CDR1 MNHNY, CDR2 SVGAGI (reference sequence). V was shortened by 10 bases and J by 8 bases, with 18 bases between the two germline ends.

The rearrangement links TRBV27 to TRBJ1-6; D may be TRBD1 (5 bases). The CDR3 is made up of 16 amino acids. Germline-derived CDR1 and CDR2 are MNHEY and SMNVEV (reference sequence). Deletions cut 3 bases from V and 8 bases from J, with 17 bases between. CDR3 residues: CASSLGRRGAYSPLHF. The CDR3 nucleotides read TGTGCCAGCAGTTTGGGGAGAAGGGGCGCTTATTCACCCCTCCACTTT.

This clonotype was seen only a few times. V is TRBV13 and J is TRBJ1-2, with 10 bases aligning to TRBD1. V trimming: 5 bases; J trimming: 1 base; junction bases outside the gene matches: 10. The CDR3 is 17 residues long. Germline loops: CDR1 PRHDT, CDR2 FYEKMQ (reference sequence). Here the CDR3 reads CASSLTPGQGLNYGYTF. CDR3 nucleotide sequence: TGTGCCAGCAGCCTAACTCCGGGACAGGGGCTTAACTATGGCTACACCTTC.

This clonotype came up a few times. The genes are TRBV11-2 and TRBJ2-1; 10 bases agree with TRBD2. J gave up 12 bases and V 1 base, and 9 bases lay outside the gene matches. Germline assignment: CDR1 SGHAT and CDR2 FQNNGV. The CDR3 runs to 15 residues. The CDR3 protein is CASSLVASGGIGQFF. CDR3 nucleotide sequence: TGTGCCAGCAGCTTAGTGGCTAGCGGGGGTATAGGGCAGTTCTTC.

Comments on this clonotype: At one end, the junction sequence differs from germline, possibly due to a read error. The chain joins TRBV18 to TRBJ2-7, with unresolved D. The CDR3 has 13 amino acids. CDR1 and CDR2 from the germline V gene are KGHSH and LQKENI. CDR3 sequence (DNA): TGTGCCAGCTCACCACTCCCTGAGTACGGGCAGTACTTC. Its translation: CASSPLPEYGQYF.